Below, 15 T cell receptor beta chains from the same sample are listed, as sequenced in a study of OX40 agonist ivuxolimab in advanced cancers. Measured with immunoSEQ multiplex PCR; TCRdb has only the in-frame clones, and not every one. The top ten hold more than 13% of the sample, which has about 66,000 clones, approximately 90% seen once. Sequenced here: CD4+ or CD8+ T cells sorted from blood, sampled in a trial of the OX40 agonist ivuxolimab. These receptors all come from an adult with an advanced solid tumor such as melanoma, head and neck, liver or kidney cancer.

The gene calls are TRBV27 and TRBJ1-2, with TRBD1 matching over 7 bases. The CDR3 extends over 16 amino acids. V trimming: 8 bases; J trimming: 3 bases; junction bases outside the gene matches: 15. Germline lookup yields CDR1 MNHEY and CDR2 SMNVEV (reference sequence). CDR3 nucleotide sequence: TGTGCCAGCTTTCTCGGGGAGGGGGCTATGGACTATGGCTACACCTTC. Encoded protein: CASFLGEGAMDYGYTF.

The rearrangement joins TRBV19 to TRBJ1-3; D gene unclear. Germline V gene data show CDR1 as LNHDA and CDR2 as SQIVND (reference sequence). This CDR3 has 14 amino acids. Trimming removed 3 bases from V and 2 bases from J, with 8 bases in between. The CDR3 is CASSIETTGNTIYF. CDR3 nucleotides: TGTGCCAGTAGTATCGAAACGACTGGAAACACCATATATTTT.

This chain joins TRBV27 and TRBJ1-5; tentative D call: TRBD1 (5 bases). CDR1 MNHEY and CDR2 SMNVEV come from the germline V gene (reference sequence). The CDR3 consists of 14 residues. V lost 3 bases and J 3 bases, leaving 9 bases between the germline ends. Here the CDR3 reads CASSFTGNNQPQHF. DNA of the CDR3: TGTGCCAGCAGTTTCACAGGCAACAATCAGCCCCAGCATTTT.

V gene TRBV23-1 combines with J gene TRBJ1-6; weak D call: TRBD1 (6 bases). TRBV23-1 is identified as an open reading frame with a role that is uncertain. V was pared by 7 bases and J by 9 bases, with 13 bases between. CDR3 length: 13 residues. The CDR3 bases are TGCGCCAGCACCGAGGAAGGGGGTTCACCCCTCCACTTT. It is translated as CASTEEGGSPLHF.

The chain carries TRBV28 and TRBJ2-7; the D gene is possibly TRBD2 (5 bases). The V end lost 4 bases, the J end lost 7 bases, and 17 bases lay between the germline ends. CDR1 and CDR2 from the germline V gene are MDHEN and SYDVKM. The CDR3 spans 14 residues. The CDR3 bases are TGTGCCAGCAGTTGGGCTTTGTCGGGGTATGAGCAGTACTTC. The encoded protein is CASSWALSGYEQYF.

The chain uses TRBV19 and TRBJ1-5; D is unclear. V was shortened by 1 base and J by 7 bases, with 5 bases between the two germline ends. There are 12 residues in the CDR3. Germline-derived CDR1 and CDR2 are LNHDA and SQIVND (reference sequence). CDR3 region: CASSIGRQPQHF. CDR3 bases: TGTGCCAGTAGTATAGGGAGGCAGCCCCAGCATTTT. Drawing the rest from reference TRBV19 and TRBJ1-5, the complete variable domain is DGGITQSPKYLFRKEGQNVTLSCEQNLNHDAMYWYRQDPGQGLRLIYYSQIVNDFQKGDIAEGYSVSREKKESFPLTVTSAQKNPTAFYLCASSIGRQPQHFGDGTRLSIL.

The J gene is TRBJ1-5, the V gene TRBV27, with D uncertain. CDR1 is MNHEY, CDR2 SMNVEV, per germline (reference sequence). The CDR3 has 13 amino acids. Trimming took off 5 bases at V and 0 bases at J, with 5 bases between the two ends. Written as DNA, the CDR3 is TGTGCCAGCAGTACCCATAGCAATCAGCCCCAGCATTTT. Translating gives CASSTHSNQPQHF.

V is TRBV13 and J is TRBJ2-3; 13 bases match TRBD2. Germline loops: CDR1 PRHDT, CDR2 FYEKMQ (reference sequence). The V gene end was trimmed by 3 bases and the J gene end by 8 bases; junction bases not matched to a gene: 8. CDR3 length: 16 residues. The CDR3 loop reads CASSLATSGGAGTQYF. In DNA form, the CDR3 reads TGTGCCAGCAGCTTGGCCACTAGCGGGGGGGCCGGTACGCAGTATTTT.

The chain is built from TRBV27 and TRBJ2-7; 7 nucleotides line up with TRBD2. Looked up from germline, CDR1 is MNHEY and CDR2 is SMNVEV (reference sequence). Unmatched junction bases numbered 12, after V lost 3 bases and J lost 4 bases. CDR3 size: 16 residues. The CDR3 DNA follows: TGTGCCAGCAGTTTGAGCGGGCTAGCGGAGGCTTACGAGCAGTACTTC. Its protein product is CASSLSGLAEAYEQYF.

The chain carries TRBV2 and TRBJ2-5, with TRBD1 as a possible D gene (5 bases). Trimming shortened V by 2 bases and J by 5 bases, and 12 bases separated the two germline ends. CDR1 SNHLY and CDR2 FYNNEI come from the germline V gene. The CDR3 has 14 amino acids. CDR3 bases: TGTGCCAGCAGTGAACGGGCAGGGTCGGAGACCCAGTACTTC. This translates into CASSERAGSETQYF.

The chain carries TRBV4-2 and TRBJ2-1; unclear D gene. The ends were cut back, 4 bases at V and 4 bases at J, with 20 bases in the middle. The CDR3 is 17 residues long. Germline lookup yields CDR1 LGHNA and CDR2 YNFKEQ. The CDR3 nucleotides are TGTGCCAGCAGCCTAAGAATAACCGACCTGGAATACAATGAGCAGTTCTTC. Protein: CASSLRITDLEYNEQFF.

The genes are TRBV27 and TRBJ1-1; D is ambiguous. The germline V and J ends were trimmed by 5 bases and 0 bases, with 10 bases remaining between them. Germline V lookup: CDR1 MNHEY, CDR2 SMNVEV (reference sequence). The CDR3 has 14 amino acids. CDR3 nucleotides: TGTGCCAGCAGTAGGCTCCTCATGAACACTGAAGCTTTCTTT. It encodes CASSRLLMNTEAFF.

V usage is TRBV25-1 and J usage is TRBJ2-1; TRBD2 is a possible D gene (6 bases). CDR3 length equals 12 residues. In germline, CDR1 is MGHDK, CDR2 SYGVNS. The V and J ends lost 4 bases and 7 bases respectively, with 8 bases between them. The CDR3 loop is CASSVGGNEQFF. The DNA of the CDR3 is TGTGCCAGCAGTGTTGGAGGGAATGAGCAGTTCTTC.

This chain joins TRBV7-3 and TRBJ2-7; 8 bases line up with TRBD2. The V and J ends lost 2 bases and 2 bases, in that order; junction bases with no gene match: 2. The CDR3 has 14 residues. The germline V gene has CDR1 SGHTA and CDR2 FQGTGA. CDR3 sequence (DNA): TGTGCCAGCAGCTTAGCGGGAGGTCCCTACGAGCAGTACTTC. The encoded protein is CASSLAGGPYEQYF. The complete variable domain, with remaining parts taken from reference TRBV7-3 and TRBJ2-7, reads GAGVSQTPSNKVTEKGKYVELRCDPISGHTALYWYRQSLGQGPEFLIYFQGTGAADDSGLPNDRFFAVRPEGSVSTLKIQRTERGDSAVYLCASSLAGGPYEQYFGPGTRLTVT.

The genes are TRBV5-1 and TRBJ2-7, with 8 bases that match TRBD1. CDR1 is SGHRS, CDR2 YFSETQ, per germline. With V trimmed by 2 bases and J by 1 base, 8 bases remained unmatched. There are 16 residues in the CDR3. This CDR3 reads CASSLQGGDRSYEQYF. CDR3 coding DNA: TGCGCCAGCAGCTTACAGGGGGGTGATAGGTCCTACGAGCAGTACTTC.